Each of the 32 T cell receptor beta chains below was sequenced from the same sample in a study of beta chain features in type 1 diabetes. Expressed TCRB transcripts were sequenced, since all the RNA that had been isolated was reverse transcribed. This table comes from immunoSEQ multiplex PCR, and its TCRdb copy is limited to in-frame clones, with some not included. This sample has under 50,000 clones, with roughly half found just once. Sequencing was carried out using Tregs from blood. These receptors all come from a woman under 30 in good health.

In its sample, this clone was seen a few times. The DNA for the CDR3 is TGTGCCAGCAGGAGCGACGGGACAGGGACAGATACGCAGTATTTT. It specifies CASRSDGTGTDTQYF. The chain recombines TRBV9 with TRBJ2-3, with 9 positions matching TRBD1. Germline values: CDR1 SGDLS, CDR2 YYNGEE. The CDR3 length is 15 residues. V was pared by 5 bases and J by 3 bases, with 7 bases of the junction left unmatched. Full variable domain (missing parts from reference TRBV9 and TRBJ2-3): DSGVTQTPKHLITATGQRVTLRCSPRSGDLSVYWYQQSLDQGLQFLIQYYNGEERAKGNILERFSAQQFPDLHSELNLSSLELGDSALYFCASRSDGTGTDTQYFGPGTRLTVL.

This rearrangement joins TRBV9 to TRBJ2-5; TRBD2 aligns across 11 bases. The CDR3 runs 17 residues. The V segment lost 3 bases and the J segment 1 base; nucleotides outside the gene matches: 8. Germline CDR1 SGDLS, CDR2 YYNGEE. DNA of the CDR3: TGTGCCAGCAGCGCTTCCGAGGGACTAGCGGTCCAAGAGACCCAGTACTTC. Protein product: CASSASEGLAVQETQYF.

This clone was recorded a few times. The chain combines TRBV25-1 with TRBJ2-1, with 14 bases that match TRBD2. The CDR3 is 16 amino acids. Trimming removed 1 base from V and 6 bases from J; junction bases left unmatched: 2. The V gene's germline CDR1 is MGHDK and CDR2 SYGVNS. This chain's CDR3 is CASSELTSGRVNEQFF. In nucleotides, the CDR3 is TGTGCCAGCAGTGAATTGACTAGCGGGAGGGTCAATGAGCAGTTCTTC.

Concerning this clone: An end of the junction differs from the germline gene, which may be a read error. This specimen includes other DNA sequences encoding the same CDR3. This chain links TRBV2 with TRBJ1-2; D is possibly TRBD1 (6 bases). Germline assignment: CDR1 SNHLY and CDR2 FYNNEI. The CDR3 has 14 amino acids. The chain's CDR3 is CASSERGGGYGYTF. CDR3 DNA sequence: TGCGCCAGCAGTGAGAGAGGGGGAGGGTATGGCTACACCTTC.

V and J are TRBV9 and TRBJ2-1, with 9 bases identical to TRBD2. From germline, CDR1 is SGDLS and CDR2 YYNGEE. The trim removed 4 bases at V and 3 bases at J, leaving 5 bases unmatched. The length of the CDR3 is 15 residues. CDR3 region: CASSSRREGYNEQFF. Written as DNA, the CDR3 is TGTGCCAGCAGCTCACGGCGGGAGGGCTACAATGAGCAGTTCTTC.

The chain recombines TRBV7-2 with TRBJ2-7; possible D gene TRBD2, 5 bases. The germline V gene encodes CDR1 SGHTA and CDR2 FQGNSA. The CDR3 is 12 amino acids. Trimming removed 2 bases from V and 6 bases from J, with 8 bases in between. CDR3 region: CASSLTSREQYF. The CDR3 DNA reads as TGTGCCAGCAGCTTAACTAGTCGCGAGCAGTACTTC.

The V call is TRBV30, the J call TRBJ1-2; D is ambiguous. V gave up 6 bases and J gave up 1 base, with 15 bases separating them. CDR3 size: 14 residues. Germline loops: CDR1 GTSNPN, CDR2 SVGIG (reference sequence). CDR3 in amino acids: CACTATGINYGYTF. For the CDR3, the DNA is TGTGCCTGCACCGCCACGGGGATTAACTATGGCTACACCTTC.

The CDR3 DNA reads as TGTGCCAGTATCGACAGGGGGCGCGTCACTGAAGCTTTCTTT. Amino acids: CASIDRGRVTEAFF. This chain connects TRBV19 to TRBJ1-1; 10 bases fit TRBD1. The CDR3 totals 14 residues. Germline CDR1 LNHDA, CDR2 SQIVND (reference sequence). J gave up 4 bases and V 7 bases, and 6 bases lay outside the gene matches.

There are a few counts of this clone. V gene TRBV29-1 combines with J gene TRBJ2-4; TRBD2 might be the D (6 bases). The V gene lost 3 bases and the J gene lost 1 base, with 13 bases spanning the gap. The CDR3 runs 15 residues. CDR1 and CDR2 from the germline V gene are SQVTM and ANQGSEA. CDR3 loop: CSVELGGRAKNIQYF. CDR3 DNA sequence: TGCAGCGTTGAGTTGGGGGGTAGGGCCAAAAACATTCAGTACTTC. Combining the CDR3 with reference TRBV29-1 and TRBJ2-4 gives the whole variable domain SAVISQKPSRDICQRGTSLTIQCQVDSQVTMMFWYRQQPGQSLTLIATANQGSEATYESGFVIDKFPISRPNLTFSTLTVSNMSPEDSSIYLCSVELGGRAKNIQYFGAGTRLSVL.

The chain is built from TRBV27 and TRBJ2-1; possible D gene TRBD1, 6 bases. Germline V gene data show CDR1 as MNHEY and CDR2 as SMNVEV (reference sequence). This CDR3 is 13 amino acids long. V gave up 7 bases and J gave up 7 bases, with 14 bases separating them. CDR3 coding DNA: TGTGCCAGCACGGGACACTATTTGAATGAGCAGTTCTTC. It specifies CASTGHYLNEQFF.

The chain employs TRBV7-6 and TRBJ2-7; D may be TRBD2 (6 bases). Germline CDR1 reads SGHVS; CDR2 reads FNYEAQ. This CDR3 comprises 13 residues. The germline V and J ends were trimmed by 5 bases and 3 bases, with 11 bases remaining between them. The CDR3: CASSSARGYEQYF. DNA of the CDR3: TGTGCCAGCAGCAGCGCGCGGGGCTACGAGCAGTACTTC.

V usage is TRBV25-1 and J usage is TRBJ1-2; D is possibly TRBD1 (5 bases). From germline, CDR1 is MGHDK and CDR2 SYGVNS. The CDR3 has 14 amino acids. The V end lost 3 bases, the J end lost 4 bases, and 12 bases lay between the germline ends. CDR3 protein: CASSDLQGFYGYTF. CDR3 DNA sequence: TGTGCCAGCAGTGATCTCCAGGGATTCTATGGCTACACCTTC.

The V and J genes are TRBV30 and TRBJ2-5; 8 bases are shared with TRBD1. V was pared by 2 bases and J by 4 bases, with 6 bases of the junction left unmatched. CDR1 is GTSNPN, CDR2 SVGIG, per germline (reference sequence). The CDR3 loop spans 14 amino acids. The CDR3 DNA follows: TGTGCCTGGAGTATGGCAGGGGGCTCAGAGACCCAGTACTTC. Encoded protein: CAWSMAGGSETQYF.

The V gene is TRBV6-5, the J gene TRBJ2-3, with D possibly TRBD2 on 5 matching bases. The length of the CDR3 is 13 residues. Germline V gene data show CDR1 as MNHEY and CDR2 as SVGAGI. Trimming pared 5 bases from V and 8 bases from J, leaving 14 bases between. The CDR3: CASSGDYRGTQYF. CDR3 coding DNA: TGTGCCAGCAGTGGTGACTATCGGGGTACGCAGTATTTT.

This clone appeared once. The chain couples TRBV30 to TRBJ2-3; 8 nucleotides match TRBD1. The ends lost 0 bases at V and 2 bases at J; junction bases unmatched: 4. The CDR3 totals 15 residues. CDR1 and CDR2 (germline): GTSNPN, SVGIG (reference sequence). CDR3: CAWSVRQGATDTQYF. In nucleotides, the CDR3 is TGTGCCTGGAGTGTACGTCAGGGGGCCACAGATACGCAGTATTTT.

CDR3 amino acids: CASSSHRGVASEVYTF. CDR3 sequence (DNA): TGTGCCAGCAGCTCACACAGGGGAGTGGCGTCGGAGGTTTACACCTTC. The chain is built from TRBV7-2 and TRBJ1-2, with 7 bases lining up with TRBD1. Trimming removed 4 bases from V and 11 bases from J; junction bases left unmatched: 19. This CDR3 spans 16 amino acids. In germline, CDR1 is SGHTA, CDR2 FQGNSA.

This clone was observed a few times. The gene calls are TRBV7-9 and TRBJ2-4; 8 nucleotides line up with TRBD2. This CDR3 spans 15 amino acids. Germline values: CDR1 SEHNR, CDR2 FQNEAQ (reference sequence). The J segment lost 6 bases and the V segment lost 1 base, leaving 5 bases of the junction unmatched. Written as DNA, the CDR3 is TGTGCCAGCAGCTTAGATCGGGAGGGGAGAAACATTCAGTACTTC. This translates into CASSLDREGRNIQYF.

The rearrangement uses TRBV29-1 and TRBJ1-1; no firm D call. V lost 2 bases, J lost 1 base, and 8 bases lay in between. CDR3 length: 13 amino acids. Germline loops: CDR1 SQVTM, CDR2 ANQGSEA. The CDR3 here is CSVEYGRNTEAFF. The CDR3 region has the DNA TGCAGCGTTGAATACGGGAGGAACACTGAAGCTTTCTTT.

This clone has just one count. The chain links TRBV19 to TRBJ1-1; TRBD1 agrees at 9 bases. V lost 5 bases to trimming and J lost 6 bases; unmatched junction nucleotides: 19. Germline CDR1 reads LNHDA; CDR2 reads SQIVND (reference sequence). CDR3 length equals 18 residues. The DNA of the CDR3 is TGTGCCAGTAGTGCTCGGACCGCCGGGACAGGGAGGGCAGCTGAAGCTTTCTTT. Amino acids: CASSARTAGTGRAAEAFF.

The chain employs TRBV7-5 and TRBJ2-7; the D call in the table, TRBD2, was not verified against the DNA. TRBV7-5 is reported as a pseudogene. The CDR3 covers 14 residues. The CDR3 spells CARTKDGNLYEQYF. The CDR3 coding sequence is TGTGCCAGAACCAAGGACGGGAACCTTTACGAGCAGTACTTC.

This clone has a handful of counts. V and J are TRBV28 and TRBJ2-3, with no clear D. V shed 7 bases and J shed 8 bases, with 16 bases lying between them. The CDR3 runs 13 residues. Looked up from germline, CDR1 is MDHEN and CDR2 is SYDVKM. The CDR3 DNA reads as TGTGCCAGCACTAGTCGGCTGCACGGTACGCAGTATTTT. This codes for CASTSRLHGTQYF. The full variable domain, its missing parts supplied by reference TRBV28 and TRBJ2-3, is DVKVTQSSRYLVKRTGEKVFLECVQDMDHENMFWYRQDPGLGLRLIYFSYDVKMKEKGDIPEGYSVSREKKERFSLILESASTNQTSMYLCASTSRLHGTQYFGPGTRLTVL.

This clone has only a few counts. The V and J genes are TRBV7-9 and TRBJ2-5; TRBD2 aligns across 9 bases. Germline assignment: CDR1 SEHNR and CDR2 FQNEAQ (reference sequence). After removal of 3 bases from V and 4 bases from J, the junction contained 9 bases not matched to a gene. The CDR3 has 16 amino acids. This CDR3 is CASSFSSGMVRETQYF. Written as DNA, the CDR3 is TGTGCCAGCAGCTTCTCTAGCGGGATGGTTAGAGAGACCCAGTACTTC.

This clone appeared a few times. CDR3 DNA sequence: TGTGCCAGCAGTGAGGGACAGAGACTTCCCCTCCACTTT. Translating gives CASSEGQRLPLHF. The rearrangement joins TRBV2 to TRBJ1-6; TRBD1 agrees at 7 bases. CDR3 size: 13 residues. The junction had 6 bases not matched to a gene; V was cut back by 3 bases and J by 13 bases. CDR1 is SNHLY, CDR2 FYNNEI, per germline. Full variable domain (missing parts from reference TRBV2 and TRBJ1-6): EPEVTQTPSHQVTQMGQEVILRCVPISNHLYFYWYRQILGQKVEFLVSFYNNEISEKSEIFDDQFSVERPDGSNFTLKIRSTKLEDSAMYFCASSEGQRLPLHFGNGTRLTVT.

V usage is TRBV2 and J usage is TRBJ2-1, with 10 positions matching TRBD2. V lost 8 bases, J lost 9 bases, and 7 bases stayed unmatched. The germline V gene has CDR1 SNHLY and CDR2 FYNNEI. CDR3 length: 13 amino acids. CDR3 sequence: CASCASGRSEQFF. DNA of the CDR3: TGTGCCAGCTGCGCTAGCGGGAGAAGTGAGCAGTTCTTC.

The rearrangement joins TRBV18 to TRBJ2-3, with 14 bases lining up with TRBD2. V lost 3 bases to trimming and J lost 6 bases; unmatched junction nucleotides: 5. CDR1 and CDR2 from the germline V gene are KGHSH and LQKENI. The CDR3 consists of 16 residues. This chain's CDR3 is CASSPGLAGEADTQYF. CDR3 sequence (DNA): TGTGCCAGCTCACCGGGACTAGCGGGAGAAGCTGATACGCAGTATTTT.

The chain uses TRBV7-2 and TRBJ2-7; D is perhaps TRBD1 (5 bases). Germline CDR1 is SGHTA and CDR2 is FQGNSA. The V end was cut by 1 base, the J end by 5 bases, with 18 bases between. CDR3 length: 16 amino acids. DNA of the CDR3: TGTGCCAGCAGCTTAGGGATTTGGCAGGGCGCCCACGAGCAGTACTTC. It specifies CASSLGIWQGAHEQYF.

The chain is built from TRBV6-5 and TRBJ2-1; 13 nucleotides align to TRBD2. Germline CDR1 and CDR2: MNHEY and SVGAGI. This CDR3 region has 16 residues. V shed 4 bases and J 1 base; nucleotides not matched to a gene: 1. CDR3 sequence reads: CASSSLAGGSYNEQFF. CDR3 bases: TGTGCCAGCAGTTCACTAGCGGGAGGGTCCTACAATGAGCAGTTCTTC.

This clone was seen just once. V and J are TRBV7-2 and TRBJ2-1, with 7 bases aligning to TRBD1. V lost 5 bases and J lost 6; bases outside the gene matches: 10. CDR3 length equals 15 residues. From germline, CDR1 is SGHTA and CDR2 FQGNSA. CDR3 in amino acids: CASSGGPTGTNEQFF. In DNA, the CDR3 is TGTGCCAGCAGCGGAGGACCGACAGGGACCAATGAGCAGTTCTTC.

CDR3 coding DNA: TGTGCTAGTGGTTTGAGTTCCACTCCACTTAGCTCCTACAATGAGCAGTTCTTC. Protein: CASGLSSTPLSSYNEQFF. The chain carries TRBV12-5 and TRBJ2-1; no clear D gene. This CDR3 has 18 amino acids. Germline lookup yields CDR1 LGHNT and CDR2 FRNRAP. Trimming cost V 2 bases and J 0 bases, with 17 bases left between them. Complete variable domain (other parts from reference TRBV12-5 and TRBJ2-1): DARVTQTPRHKVTEMGQEVTMRCQPILGHNTVFWYRQTMMQGLELLAYFRNRAPLDDSGMPKDRFSAEMPDATLATLKIQPSEPRDSAVYFCASGLSSTPLSSYNEQFFGPGTRLTVL.

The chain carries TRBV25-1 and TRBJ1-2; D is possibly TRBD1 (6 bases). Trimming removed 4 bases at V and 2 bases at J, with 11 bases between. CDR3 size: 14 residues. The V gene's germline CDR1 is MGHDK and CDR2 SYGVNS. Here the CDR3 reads CASSAQGANYGYTF. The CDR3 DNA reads TGTGCCAGCAGTGCACAGGGCGCCAACTATGGCTACACCTTC.

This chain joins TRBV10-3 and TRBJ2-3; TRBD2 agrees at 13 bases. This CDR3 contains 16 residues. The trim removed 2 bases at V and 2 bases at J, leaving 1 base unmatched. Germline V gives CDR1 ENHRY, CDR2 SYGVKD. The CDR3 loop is CAISEGTSGTTDTQYF. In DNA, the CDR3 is TGTGCCATCAGTGAGGGGACTAGCGGGACCACAGATACGCAGTATTTT.

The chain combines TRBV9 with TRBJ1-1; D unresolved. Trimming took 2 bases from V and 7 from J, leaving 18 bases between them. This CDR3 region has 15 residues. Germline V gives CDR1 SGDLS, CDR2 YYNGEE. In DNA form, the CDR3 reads TGTGCCAGCAGCGTTGGTCTAAGTATGGGAGTTGAAGCTTTCTTT. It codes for CASSVGLSMGVEAFF.